What follows is one T cell receptor beta chain and its context. Its antigen is not yet known. Base qualities are not at hand, and no much larger clone is one base apart. TCRbeta CDR3 regions were amplified from genomic DNA using the immunoSEQ Assay, a bias-controlled multiplex PCR. Per the authors' processing: Within the assay, amplification of reference gene primers was used to estimate how many nucleated cells each sample contained. To quantify the absolute abundance of each unique TCRbeta CDR3 rearrangement, sequence reads were collapsed and filtered. For each sample, productive Simpson clonality was calculated as the square root of Simpson's diversity index over productive rearrangements. TCRdb retrieved this table from immuneACCESS and kept in-frame rearrangements only. Not all clones are present; in checked studies, unresolved V genes account for under half, and no reason is known for the remainder. V and J calls and clone size are those listed in that table; D and trimming were worked out from the DNA. This sample lists fewer than 250,000 clones; around 86% were detected once. The ten largest clonotypes hold under 2% of the sample.

These data come from a study of blood T cell repertoires in COVID-19 (dated by TCRdb to the early 2020s). Regarding the study in general: The collaborator samples originated in the United States, Italy and Spain and spanned the acute and convalescent phases of COVID-19. The prospective study material was composed of cDNA or gDNA derived from T cells, B-cell-depleted T cells, or PBMCs. Subjects who had been exposed to COVID-19, were actively infected with it, or had recovered from it provided the deeply sampled blood TCRbeta repertoires that made up the dataset. The repertoires were made available in a free public database intended to serve as a resource for research on the immune response to SARS-CoV-2. Samples were obtained from the ongoing ImmuneRACE study (first 160 participants) and from about 1,300 subjects provided by 6 global collaborators. Nearly every sample came with metadata listing a de-identified subject ID, COVID-19 status, age in years and sex. Where available, HLA class I and class II types were obtained from metadata supplied by the sample provider rather than from assay-based typing. General findings and caveats noted by the study authors: The amount of clinical and demographic metadata varied by source and participant and was provided uncurated.

The CDR3 covers 13 residues, taking in both the cysteine and the phenylalanine. Of all the DNA, just the CDR3 is kept, 39 bases in frame from base 1. For this chain, trimming is 6 bases at the V end and 3 bases at the J end, and the number of junction bases without a gene match is 0. Samples from volunteer blood donors who had recovered from COVID-19 were contributed by a second Seattle source. Collaborating institutions collected whole blood in K2EDTA tubes following their own protocols. Collaborator samples were shipped for TCRbeta analysis as frozen whole blood, isolated PBMCs, or DNA extracted from either sample type.

This TCR derives from a woman aged 55-75 years who had recovered from COVID-19. Sequenced input: peripheral blood. The chain employs TRBV12-3 or TRBV12-4 and TRBJ2-2, with 8 central nucleotides matching TRBD1. The DNA is TGTGCCAGCAGGACAGGGGACACCGGGGAGCTGTTTTTT. Its coded protein is CASRTGDTGELFF.